This T cell receptor beta chain was recorded in a study of beta chain features in type 1 diabetes. In the study overall: All samples combined gave roughly 100 million sorted cells for examination.

V lost 6 bases to trimming and J lost 3 bases, with 18 bases between them. Germline V gives CDR1 MNHEY, CDR2 SVGAGI. This CDR3 is built from 15 residues. Study findings and constraints: Reduced insertions and increased deletions marked VDJ junctions in type 1 diabetes patients.

The study reverse transcribed the entire isolated RNA, so it sequenced expressed TCRB transcripts. Naive, central memory and regulatory T cell samples came to a mean of about 4 million reads. Measured with immunoSEQ multiplex PCR; TCRdb has only the in-frame clones, and not every one. The table includes some 900,000 clones, 15% to 20% detected once. Concerning this clone itself: Its target is unknown.

J is TRBJ2-7 and V is TRBV6-5; D unclear. Sequenced input: naive CD4+ T cells from blood. The receptor's source is a woman aged 18-35 years in good health. This CDR3 reads CASSLGINRVYEQYF. The CDR3 region has the DNA TGTGCCAGCAGCCTGGGCATTAACCGGGTCTACGAGCAGTACTTC.